These 8 T cell receptor beta chains share one sample of origin, sequenced in a study of control samples from healthy donors and cancer patients. Some clones are missing from TCRdb's copy, which holds only in-frame ones; the method was immunoSEQ multiplex PCR. The profile shows 200,000 to 250,000 clones, just under 95% of them singletons. Sequences were obtained from blood. All receptors come from a man aged 50-59 years in good health.

The V and J genes are TRBV6-5 and TRBJ2-7; no definite D call. The CDR3 length is 12 residues. CDR1 and CDR2 (germline): MNHEY, SVGAGI. V was shortened by 6 bases and J by 0 bases, with 6 bases between the two germline ends. The CDR3 DNA reads TGTGCCAGCAGCCACGACTCCTACGAGCAGTACGTC. Its protein is CASSHDSYEQYV.

This clone came up once. The chain links TRBV11-2 to TRBJ2-5; 9 nucleotides line up with TRBD1. The J segment lost 4 bases and the V segment lost 5 bases, leaving 8 bases of the junction unmatched. CDR1 SGHAT and CDR2 FQNNGV come from the germline V gene. CDR3 length: 15 residues. This chain's CDR3 is CASSRTGTGTETQYF. CDR3 DNA sequence: TGTGCCAGCAGCCGGACCGGGACAGGGACAGAGACCCAGTACTTC.

The chain links TRBV5-1 to TRBJ1-1; D gene ambiguous. Germline CDR1 is SGHRS and CDR2 is YFSETQ. The CDR3 totals 13 residues. Trimming shortened V by 0 bases and J by 7 bases, and 10 bases separated the two germline ends. Here the CDR3 reads CASSLGFNDEAFF. DNA for the CDR3: TGCGCCAGCAGCTTGGGATTTAATGATGAAGCTTTCTTT.

This clone has a single count. V is TRBV4-1 and J is TRBJ2-1, with D hard to call. The CDR3 contains 13 residues. Germline V gene sequence: CDR1 MGHRA, CDR2 YSYEKL. The V gene lost 1 base and the J gene lost 8 bases, with 9 bases spanning the gap. The CDR3, as DNA: TGCGCCAGCAGCCAAGTGGTCCCCGATGAGCAGTTCTTC. Residues: CASSQVVPDEQFF.

This clone has just one count. The gene calls are TRBV2 and TRBJ1-6; unclear D gene. Trimming took off 2 bases at V and 14 bases at J, with 10 bases between the two ends. This CDR3 spans 12 amino acids. Germline assignment: CDR1 SNHLY and CDR2 FYNNEI. The CDR3: CASSENVLALHF. The CDR3 nucleotides read TGTGCCAGCAGTGAAAACGTGTTAGCCCTCCACTTT.

As to this clone: The identical CDR3 is also encoded by other nucleotide sequences in the sample. This chain uses TRBV30 with TRBJ1-6; no clear D gene. Germline V lookup: CDR1 GTSNPN, CDR2 SVGIG (reference sequence). The CDR3 contains 15 residues. Trimming took off 0 bases at V and 0 bases at J, with 6 bases between the two ends. CDR3 DNA sequence: TGTGCCTGGAGTGTTGGGAGCTCCTATAATTCACCCCTCCACTTT. Encoded protein: CAWSVGSSYNSPLHF.

The chain couples TRBV28 to TRBJ2-6, with D perhaps matching TRBD1 (5 bases). CDR3 length: 18 amino acids. The germline V gene encodes CDR1 MDHEN and CDR2 SYDVKM. V lost 5 bases and J lost 0, with 17 bases in between. CDR3 in amino acids: CASSPNRMGFSGANVLTF. The CDR3, as DNA: TGTGCCAGCAGTCCGAACAGGATGGGGTTCTCTGGGGCCAACGTCCTGACTTTC.

The chain carries TRBV11-1 and TRBJ2-7; no reliable D call. This CDR3 is 14 amino acids long. With 4 bases removed from V and 0 bases from J, the gap between germline ends came to 10 bases. CDR1 and CDR2 (germline): SGHAT, FQDESV (reference sequence). For the CDR3, the DNA is TGTGCCAGCAGCTCGGCGCCAGTCTCCTACGAGCAGTACTTC. It codes for CASSSAPVSYEQYF.